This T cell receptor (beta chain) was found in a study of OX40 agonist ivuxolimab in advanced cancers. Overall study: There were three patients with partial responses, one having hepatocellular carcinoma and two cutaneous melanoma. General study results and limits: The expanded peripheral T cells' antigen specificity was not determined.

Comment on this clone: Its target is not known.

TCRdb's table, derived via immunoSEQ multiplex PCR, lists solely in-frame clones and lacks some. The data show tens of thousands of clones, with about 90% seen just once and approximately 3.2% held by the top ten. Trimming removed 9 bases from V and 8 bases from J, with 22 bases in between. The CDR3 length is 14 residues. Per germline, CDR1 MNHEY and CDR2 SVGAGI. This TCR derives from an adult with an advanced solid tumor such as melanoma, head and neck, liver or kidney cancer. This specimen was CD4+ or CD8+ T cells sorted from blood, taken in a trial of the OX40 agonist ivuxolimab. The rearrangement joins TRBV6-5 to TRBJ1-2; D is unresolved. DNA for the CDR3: TGTGCCAGTAACACAAACTCTCAAAGCGGGGGCTACACCTTC. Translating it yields CASNTNSQSGGYTF.